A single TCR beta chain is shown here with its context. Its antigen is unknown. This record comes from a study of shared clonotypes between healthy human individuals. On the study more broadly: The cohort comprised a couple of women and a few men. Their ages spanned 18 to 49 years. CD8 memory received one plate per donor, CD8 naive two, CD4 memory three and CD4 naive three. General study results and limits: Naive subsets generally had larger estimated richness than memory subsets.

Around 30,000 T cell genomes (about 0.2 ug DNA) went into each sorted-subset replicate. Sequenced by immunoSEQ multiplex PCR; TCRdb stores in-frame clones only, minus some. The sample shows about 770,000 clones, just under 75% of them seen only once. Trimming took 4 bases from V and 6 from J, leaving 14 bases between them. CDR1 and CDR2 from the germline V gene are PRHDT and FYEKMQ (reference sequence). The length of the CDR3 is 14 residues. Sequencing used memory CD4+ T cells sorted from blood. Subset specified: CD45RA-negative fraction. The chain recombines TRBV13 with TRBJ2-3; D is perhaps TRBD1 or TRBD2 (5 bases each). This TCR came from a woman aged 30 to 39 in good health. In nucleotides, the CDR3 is TGTGCCAGCAGCTCGGGACCAGGCGAGGATACGCAGTATTTT. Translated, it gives CASSSGPGEDTQYF.